The source of this T cell receptor beta chain is a study of Ad26.COV2.S vaccination and SARS-CoV-2 variants. The assay was immunoSEQ multiplex PCR, and TCRdb's table has in-frame clones only and misses some. The top ten hold around 10% of the sample, which has 380,000 or so clones, 65% to 90% seen once. On this clone itself: Its antigen is undetermined.

The sample's treatment: 15 to 20 received Ad26.COV2.S at low or high dose, single or two shots; about 5 received placebo; per-sample allocation not given. Samples came from day 63 after the first vaccine or placebo injection. Study-level results: Relative to placebo recipients, vaccine recipients exhibited elevated spike-specific TCR breadth. It was reported that spike-specific CD8+ and CD4+ T cell responses were substantially broad after vaccination. Assessments of TCR breadth and depth may have underestimated the total T cell responses.

The clonotype was recovered from a person between 18 and 60 years old who received the Ad26.COV2.S COVID-19 vaccine or a placebo. Source: peripheral blood, taken in a trial of Ad26.COV2.S vaccine versus placebo.

Written as DNA, the CDR3 is TGTGCCAGCAGTCTTGGACTACCCAGCTCCTACGAGCAGTACTTC. Translated, it gives CASSLGLPSSYEQYF. The chain links TRBV28 to TRBJ2-7; D might be TRBD2 (6 bases). The germline CDR1 and CDR2 sequences are MDHEN and SYDVKM. This CDR3 is 15 amino acids long. The germline V and J ends were trimmed by 5 bases and 0 bases, with 14 bases remaining between them.